Listed below are T cell receptor beta chains from one sample, sequenced in a study of cytomegalovirus exposure and HLA in healthy donors. Only in-frame clones appear in the TCRdb table, and some are missing; sequencing was by immunoSEQ multiplex PCR. Among about 60,000 clones listed, approximately 63% were seen once. Sequences were obtained from PBMCs. The source is a woman in her sixties or seventies in good health and CMV-seropositive. Both conserved end residues are part of each CDR3. A D gene is named only where the DNA matches it firmly. For some rows the clone size is stated as once, few or many, or as a class when expanded; others skip it.

TRBJ2-7	TRBV4-2	-	once	CASSQDGAGSLIEQYF	TGTGCCAGCAGCCAAGATGGGGCAGGGTCCTTGATCGAGCAGTACTTC
TRBJ1-1	TRBV5-1	TRBD1	-	CASSTDRGRTEAFF	TGCGCCAGCAGCACCGACAGGGGGAGGACTGAAGCTTTCTTT
TRBJ2-7	TRBV6-6	-	-	CASSQGLEQYF	TGTGCCAGCAGTCAGGGGTTGGAGCAGTACTTC
TRBJ1-1	TRBV9	-	-	CASSVGGRLNTEAFF	TGTGCCAGCAGCGTAGGCGGCAGACTGAACACTGAAGCTTTCTTT
TRBJ2-5	TRBV5-6	-	-	CASSLVLEETQYF	TGTGCCAGCAGCTTGGTCCTAGAAGAGACCCAGTACTTC
TRBJ1-1	TRBV6-6	TRBD1	-	CASSYRDRGRITEAFF	TGTGCCAGCAGTTACCGGGACAGGGGGCGAATCACTGAAGCTTTCTTT
TRBJ2-3	TRBV5-1	TRBD1	-	CASSLGATGQGGDTQYF	TGCGCCAGCAGCTTAGGGGCGACCGGACAGGGAGGAGATACGCAGTATTTT
TRBJ1-1	TRBV29-1	-	once	CSANQGLTEAFF	TGCAGCGCCAACCAGGGACTTACTGAAGCTTTCTTT
TRBJ2-3	TRBV18	TRBD2	-	CASSPPAGGYTDTQYF	TGTGCCAGCTCACCTCCAGCGGGGGGGTACACAGATACGCAGTATTTT
TRBJ2-7	TRBV19	-	once	CASTSGGATSGEQYF	-
TRBJ1-1	TRBV7-9	TRBD1	once	CASTFMGQGKMNTEAFF	TGTGCCAGCACCTTTATGGGACAGGGGAAGATGAACACTGAAGCTTTCTTT
TRBJ1-1	TRBV5-1	-	-	CASSFNTNTEAFF	TGCGCCAGCAGCTTCAACACGAACACTGAAGCTTTCTTT
TRBJ1-1	TRBV5-1	TRBD1	-	CASSIDGQARGTEAFF	TGCGCCAGCAGCATCGACGGACAGGCTCGGGGCACTGAAGCTTTCTTT
TRBJ1-2	TRBV4-3	TRBD1	few	CASSQEVGKTGDGYTF	TGCGCCAGCAGCCAAGAGGTGGGGAAAACAGGGGATGGCTACACCTTC
TRBJ2-1	TRBV11-1	TRBD2	few	CASSSSGVSYNEQFF	TGTGCCAGCAGCTCTAGCGGGGTCTCCTACAATGAGCAGTTCTTC
TRBJ1-2	TRBV5-1	TRBD1	few	CASSLEGQGSANYGYTF	TGCGCCAGCAGCTTGGAGGGACAGGGATCGGCTAACTATGGCTACACCTTC
TRBJ2-1	TRBV7-9	TRBD2	-	CASSLGAGGIYNEQFF	TGTGCCAGCAGCTTGGGAGCGGGGGGAATCTACAATGAGCAGTTCTTC
TRBJ1-2	TRBV14	TRBD1	-	CASSRRQGEDGYTF	TGTGCCAGCAGCCGTAGACAGGGGGAGGATGGCTACACCTTC
TRBJ1-2	TRBV7-2	TRBD1	-	CASSLSGQLRGGYTF	TGTGCCAGCAGCCTCTCGGGACAGCTCCGCGGAGGCTACACCTTC
TRBJ1-1	TRBV25-1	-	-	CASSERSTEAFF	TGTGCCAGCAGCGAAAGGAGCACTGAAGCTTTCTTT
TRBJ2-2	TRBV6-1	-	-	CASSVGGGRNTGELFF	TGTGCCAGCAGTGTGGGGGGGGGCAGGAACACCGGGGAGCTGTTTTTT
TRBJ1-6	TRBV6-5	TRBD1	few	CASSQRQGQGSPLHF	TGTGCCAGCAGTCAAAGACAGGGGCAGGGATCACCCCTCCACTTT
TRBJ1-4	TRBV15	-	-	CATSRELRTEEKLFF	TGTGCCACCAGCAGAGAATTAAGGACAGAAGAAAAACTGTTTTTT
TRBJ2-1	TRBV10-3	-	-	CATQSSRLYNEQFF	TGTGCCACCCAGTCTTCGCGGTTGTACAATGAGCAGTTCTTC
TRBJ1-1	TRBV6-6	-	-	CASSPNRGMNTEAFF	TGTGCCAGCAGTCCGAACCGGGGAATGAACACTGAAGCTTTCTTT
TRBJ2-5	TRBV5-4	-	-	CASSLGQGTKQETQYF	TGTGCCAGCAGCTTGGGGCAGGGGACAAAACAAGAGACCCAGTACTTC
TRBJ1-6	TRBV9	-	-	CASRTGDSPLHF	TGTGCCAGCAGGACTGGTGATTCACCCCTCCACTTT
TRBJ1-2	TRBV15	-	-	CATSREEGGAGPRSYGYTF	TGTGCCACCAGCAGAGAAGAGGGCGGGGCAGGGCCAAGGAGCTATGGCTACACCTTC
TRBJ2-1	TRBV7-2	-	-	CASSLAWGSSAGEQFF	TGTGCCAGCAGCTTAGCGTGGGGTAGTAGCGCAGGTGAGCAGTTCTTC
TRBJ2-5	TRBV30	-	-	CAWSVLNRAETQYF	TGTGCCTGGAGTGTACTCAACAGGGCCGAGACCCAGTACTTC
TRBJ2-7	TRBV30	-	-	CAWSVETGHEQYF	TGTGCCTGGAGTGTGGAGACAGGCCACGAGCAGTACTTC
TRBJ2-5	TRBV11-2	TRBD2	once	CASSLLGGAGETQYF	TGTGCCAGCAGCTTACTCGGGGGGGCCGGGGAGACCCAGTACTTC
TRBJ1-6	TRBV2	TRBD1	-	CASSERGQRNNSPLHF	TGTGCCAGCAGTGAGAGGGGACAGAGGAATAATTCACCCCTCCACTTT
TRBJ2-3	TRBV2	-	-	CASGEGGMDTQYF	TGTGCCAGCGGTGAGGGGGGGATGGATACGCAGTATTTT
TRBJ1-2	TRBV5-1	-	-	CASSVGGNYGYTF	TGCGCCAGCAGCGTTGGAGGGAACTATGGCTACACCTTC
TRBJ2-7	TRBV6-5	-	few	CASSYGGLGSYEQYF	TGTGCCAGCAGTTACGGTGGCCTAGGGAGCTACGAGCAGTACTTC
TRBJ1-2	TRBV9	-	few	CASSVGRGGLYGYTF	TGTGCCAGCAGCGTAGGTCGAGGAGGCCTCTATGGCTACACCTTC
TRBJ2-5	TRBV7-2	-	-	CASSWGRETQYF	TGTGCCAGCAGCTGGGGGCGAGAGACCCAGTACTTC
TRBJ1-6	TRBV7-8	TRBD1	-	CASSLTTGRNSPLHF	TGTGCCAGCAGCTTAACGACAGGGCGCAATTCACCCCTCCACTTT
TRBJ2-3	TRBV7-3	TRBD2	-	CASSLAGGPTDTQYF	TGTGCCAGCAGCTTAGCGGGGGGGCCCACAGATACGCAGTATTTT
TRBJ1-4	TRBV10-3	TRBD1	-	CAISDGGTDEKLFF	TGTGCCATCAGTGACGGTGGGACAGATGAAAAACTGTTTTTT
TRBJ1-2	TRBV11-2	-	-	CASSLGQHHGGYTF	TGTGCCAGCAGCTTAGGACAGCACCACGGTGGCTACACCTTC
TRBJ2-3	TRBV4-1	TRBD2	-	CASSPLSGGNTDTQYF	TGCGCCAGCAGTCCTCTTAGCGGGGGCAACACAGATACGCAGTATTTT
TRBJ1-1	TRBV7-2	TRBD1	-	CASSFQGVGTEAFF	TGTGCCAGCAGCTTTCAGGGGGTGGGTACTGAAGCTTTCTTT
TRBJ2-5	TRBV5-1	TRBD2	-	CASSSSGEETQYF	TGCGCCAGCAGCAGTAGCGGGGAAGAGACCCAGTACTTC
TRBJ1-4	TRBV28	-	-	CASPSRGGVGEKLFF	TGTGCCAGCCCCTCCCGGGGGGGGGTAGGTGAAAAACTGTTTTTT
TRBJ1-1	TRBV6-5	-	few	CASSSGAEAFF	TGTGCCAGCAGTTCAGGGGCTGAAGCTTTCTTT
TRBJ1-1	TRBV20-1	TRBD1	few	CSALDRGKAFF	TGCAGTGCTCTGGACAGGGGTAAAGCTTTCTTT
TRBJ2-5	TRBV18	-	few	CASSRGSQETQYF	TGTGCCAGCTCACGGGGCAGCCAAGAGACCCAGTACTTC
TRBJ2-1	TRBV11-2	TRBD1	once	CASSLVGAGGYNEQFF	TGTGCCAGCAGCTTAGTAGGGGCAGGGGGCTACAATGAGCAGTTCTTC